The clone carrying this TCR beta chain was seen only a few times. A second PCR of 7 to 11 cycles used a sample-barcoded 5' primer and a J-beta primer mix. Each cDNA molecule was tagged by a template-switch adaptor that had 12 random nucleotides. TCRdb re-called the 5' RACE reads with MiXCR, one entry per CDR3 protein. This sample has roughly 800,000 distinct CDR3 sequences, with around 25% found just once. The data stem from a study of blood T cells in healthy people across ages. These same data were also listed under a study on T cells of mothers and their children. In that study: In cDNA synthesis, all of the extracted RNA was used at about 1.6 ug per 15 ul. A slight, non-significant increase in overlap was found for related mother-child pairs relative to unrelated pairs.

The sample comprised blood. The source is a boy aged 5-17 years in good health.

CDR3 protein: CASSARGLGNIQYF. In DNA, the CDR3 is TGTGCCAGCAGTGCCAGGGGGCTCGGAAACATTCAGTACTTC. This chain connects TRBV28 to TRBJ2-4, with TRBD1 matching over 8 bases. The ends lost 5 bases at V and 6 bases at J; junction bases unmatched: 6. The CDR3 has 14 residues. The V gene's germline CDR1 is MDHEN and CDR2 SYDVKM.